Below, 11 T cell receptor beta chains from the same sample are listed, as sequenced in a study of lymphopenia after photon versus proton radiotherapy. Measured with immunoSEQ multiplex PCR; TCRdb has only the in-frame clones, and not every one. The sample lists 20,000 to 25,000 clones, around 84% occurring once. The specimen comprised peripheral blood, sampled from a patient treated with photon-based radiotherapy. The receptors come from a man in his 60s with pancreatic cancer.

The rearrangement uses TRBV19 and TRBJ1-2; D gene ambiguous. Germline CDR1 LNHDA, CDR2 SQIVND (reference sequence). The V gene lost 2 bases and the J gene lost 5 bases, with 24 bases spanning the gap. This CDR3 is 18 amino acids long. CDR3 coding DNA: TGTGCCAGTAGTATATATTCCATCTGGACCCCTCTCGGGTATGGCTACACCTTC. This gives the protein CASSIYSIWTPLGYGYTF.

The CDR3 DNA follows: TGTGCCAGCAGTGCTGTAGGGGTGGGTAAAGGGACTGAAGCTTTCTTT. This translates into CASSAVGVGKGTEAFF. V is TRBV27 and J is TRBJ1-1, with a possible D match to TRBD1 (5 bases). V was trimmed by 5 bases and J by 5 bases, leaving 21 bases between them. Germline CDR1 and CDR2: MNHEY and SMNVEV (reference sequence). The CDR3 consists of 16 residues.

V gene TRBV19 combines with J gene TRBJ1-1, with D uncertain. V lost 7 bases, J lost 3 bases, and 12 bases lay in between. The CDR3 extends over 13 amino acids. The germline CDR1 and CDR2 sequences are LNHDA and SQIVND (reference sequence). The CDR3 DNA reads TGTGCCAGTACTTCCGGGGTGTACACTGAAGCTTTCTTT. Its translation is CASTSGVYTEAFF.

The chain couples TRBV19 to TRBJ2-3; D might be TRBD1 (6 bases). The V gene lost 8 bases and the J gene lost 5 bases, with 20 bases spanning the gap. The CDR3 extends over 15 amino acids. Germline V lookup: CDR1 LNHDA, CDR2 SQIVND (reference sequence). The DNA of the CDR3 is TGTGCCAGTCTTCCCGGGACCACCAGGGGAGATACGCAGTATTTT. Translated: CASLPGTTRGDTQYF.

This clone has only a few counts. J is TRBJ2-3 and V is TRBV9; 12 bases line up with TRBD2. The CDR3 sequence is 16 residues long. Looked up from germline, CDR1 is SGDLS and CDR2 is YYNGEE. Germline trimming cut 7 bases from V and 2 bases from J; bases unmatched to any gene: 8. CDR3 sequence reads: CASASGLAGNTDTQYF. CDR3 nucleotides: TGTGCCAGCGCATCAGGACTAGCGGGGAACACAGATACGCAGTATTTT.

The chain uses TRBV7-2 and TRBJ1-2; D is ambiguous. CDR1 and CDR2 from the germline V gene are SGHTA and FQGNSA. The CDR3 covers 13 residues. With 5 bases removed from V and 2 bases from J, the gap between germline ends came to 9 bases. The DNA for the CDR3 is TGTGCCAGCAGCCCGGACGGAAACTATGGCTACACCTTC. The encoded protein is CASSPDGNYGYTF.

This rearrangement joins TRBV11-2 to TRBJ2-3, with 14 positions matching TRBD2. The germline gives CDR1 SGHAT, CDR2 FQNNGV. V lost 5 bases and J lost 5; bases outside the gene matches: 3. The CDR3 has 15 amino acids. CDR3: CASSGTSGGLDTQYF. In nucleotides, the CDR3 is TGTGCCAGCAGCGGGACTAGCGGGGGCTTAGATACGCAGTATTTT.

The chain carries TRBV29-1 and TRBJ2-1; 7 nucleotides match TRBD1. V shed 2 bases and J 1 base; nucleotides not matched to a gene: 8. Germline V gene sequence: CDR1 SQVTM, CDR2 ANQGSEA. The CDR3 covers 16 residues. The DNA for the CDR3 is TGCAGCGTTGAACCTTCGACAGGGAATTCCTACAATGAGCAGTTCTTC. Amino acids: CSVEPSTGNSYNEQFF.

The chain employs TRBV5-1 and TRBJ2-1; the D gene is possibly TRBD1 (5 bases). Trimming took 7 bases from V and 16 from J, leaving 21 bases between them. The CDR3 length is 12 residues. Germline V gene data show CDR1 as SGHRS and CDR2 as YFSETQ. The CDR3 DNA reads TGCGCCAGCGGCAATTTAGAAGGACACCGTTTCTTC. Translation gives CASGNLEGHRFF.

The rearrangement joins TRBV9 to TRBJ2-2, with TRBD2 matching 12 bases. Germline CDR1 SGDLS, CDR2 YYNGEE. The CDR3 contains 17 residues. V was pared by 4 bases and J by 4 bases, with 8 bases of the junction left unmatched. CDR3 DNA sequence: TGTGCCAGCAGCTCCCTAGCGGGGGGGCCCAGCACCGGGGAGCTGTTTTTT. This translates into CASSSLAGGPSTGELFF.

V is TRBV27 and J is TRBJ1-1; D is possibly TRBD1 (6 bases). The CDR3 sequence is 14 residues long. Germline loops: CDR1 MNHEY, CDR2 SMNVEV (reference sequence). V gave up 5 bases and J gave up 3 bases, with 13 bases separating them. The chain's CDR3 is CASSRRDIDTEAFF. Written as DNA, the CDR3 is TGTGCCAGCAGTCGACGGGACATAGACACTGAAGCTTTCTTT.